These T cell receptor beta chains were read from a single sample in a study of blood T cell repertoires in COVID-19. The data were produced by immunoSEQ multiplex PCR, yet TCRdb's version contains in-frame clones alone and is incomplete. The table has around 260,000 clones, roughly 85% seen once. What was sequenced was peripheral blood. These receptors all come from a woman between 25 and 40 years old with active or convalescent COVID-19. Each CDR3 is given with its conserved first and last residue. The D gene is left open where the match is weak. Expanded clones are given a class, and other clones once, few, many or no size at all.

J,V,size,D,CDR3,DNA
TRBJ1-3,TRBV11-3,.,.,CASSLGGSSGNTIYF,TGTGCCAGCAGCTTAGGAGGAAGCTCTGGAAACACCATATATTTT
TRBJ1-3,TRBV7-2,few,.,CASSLGLSGNTIYF,TGTGCCAGCAGCTTGGGCCTCTCTGGAAACACCATATATTTT
TRBJ1-3,TRBV19,once,.,CFLGNTIYF,TGTTTTCTAGGAAACACCATATATTTT
TRBJ1-2,TRBV6-5,.,.,CASSRRGANYGYTF,TGTGCCAGCAGTCGGAGGGGAGCTAACTATGGCTACACCTTC
TRBJ2-2,TRBV6-5,.,TRBD1,CASRRQGPAGELFF,TGTGCCAGCAGGAGACAGGGACCCGCCGGGGAGCTGTTTTTT
TRBJ2-5,TRBV7-3,.,.,CASSLRAHDRVGGETQYF,TGTGCCAGCAGCTTAAGGGCCCACGACAGGGTGGGAGGAGAGACCCAGTACTTC
TRBJ1-2,TRBV14,few,TRBD1,CASSHGQGAYYGYTF,TGTGCCAGCAGCCACGGACAGGGGGCTTACTATGGCTACACCTTC
TRBJ2-7,TRBV28,.,.,CASRGQSDPYEQYF,TGTGCCAGCAGAGGACAGTCAGATCCCTACGAGCAGTACTTC
TRBJ1-6,TRBV7-2,once,.,CASSPRRRGGRNSPLHF,TGTGCCAGCAGCCCCCGGAGGCGCGGGGGACGTAATTCACCCCTCCACTTT
TRBJ1-1,TRBV4-1,.,TRBD1,CASSPTGGRIGGTEAFF,TGCGCCAGCAGCCCGACAGGGGGCAGGATCGGCGGCACTGAAGCTTTCTTT
TRBJ2-5,TRBV13,.,TRBD2,CASSPTGGPQETQYF,TGTGCCAGCAGCCCCACGGGGGGTCCCCAAGAGACCCAGTACTTC
TRBJ1-3,TRBV9,few,.,CASSPRGGDTIYF,TGTGCCAGCAGCCCCCGGGGGGGGGACACCATATATTTT
TRBJ1-1,TRBV5-1,.,TRBD1,CASSRGQGDTEAFF,TGCGCCAGCAGTCGCGGGCAGGGGGACACTGAAGCTTTCTTT
TRBJ1-4,TRBV7-3,.,.,CASSLWGHGPEEKLFF,TGTGCCAGCAGCTTATGGGGCCACGGCCCGGAGGAAAAACTGTTTTTT
TRBJ2-3,TRBV3-1/TRBV3-2,.,TRBD1,CASSYRQGFADTQYF,TGTGCCAGCAGCTACAGACAGGGTTTTGCAGATACGCAGTATTTT
TRBJ2-3,TRBV18,.,.,CASSGGTDTQYF,TGTGCCAGCTCAGGGGGGACAGATACGCAGTATTTT
TRBJ1-6,TRBV4-3,few,.,CASSQDRGANSPLHF,TGCGCCAGCAGCCAAGATAGGGGCGCTAATTCACCCCTCCACTTT
TRBJ2-7,TRBV9,few,.,CASSAEQGDEQYF,TGTGCCAGCAGCGCGGAACAGGGCGACGAGCAGTACTTC
TRBJ2-6,TRBV18,.,TRBD1,CASSNGQAGANVLTF,TGTGCCAGCTCTAACGGACAGGCTGGGGCCAACGTCCTGACTTTC
TRBJ1-4,TRBV19,once,TRBD1,CASSWGTDEKLFF,TGTGCCAGTAGTTGGGGGACAGATGAAAAACTGTTTTTT
TRBJ1-3,TRBV27,.,.,CASSLSRGNTIYF,TGTGCCAGCAGTTTATCCAGGGGAAACACCATATATTTT
TRBJ2-7,TRBV28,.,TRBD1,CASSSTLDRDEQYF,TGTGCCAGCAGTTCGACCCTGGACAGGGACGAGCAGTACTTC
TRBJ2-2,TRBV5-6,.,TRBD2,CASSLPSGGQNTGELFF,TGTGCCAGCAGCTTGCCTAGCGGGGGCCAGAACACCGGGGAGCTGTTTTTT
TRBJ1-4,TRBV7-2,.,TRBD1,CASSLDRANEKLFF,TGTGCCAGCAGTCTGGACAGGGCTAATGAAAAACTGTTTTTT
TRBJ2-7,TRBV29-1,.,.,CSVAAGSEQYF,TGCAGCGTCGCTGCGGGGTCCGAGCAGTACTTC
TRBJ1-5,TRBV12-3/TRBV12-4,.,.,CASSLNSGQPQHF,TGTGCCAGCAGTTTAAATTCGGGACAGCCCCAGCATTTT
TRBJ1-5,TRBV19,.,TRBD1,CASSQGDQPQHF,TGTGCCAGTAGTCAGGGGGATCAGCCCCAGCATTTT
TRBJ2-2,TRBV30,few,TRBD1,CAWSARGLDTGELFF,TGTGCCTGGAGTGCCAGGGGGTTGGACACCGGGGAGCTGTTTTTT
TRBJ2-1,TRBV6-2/TRBV6-3,.,TRBD2,CASSYILTSGGENNEQFF,TGTGCCAGCAGTTATATTTTGACTAGCGGGGGAGAAAACAATGAGCAGTTCTTC
TRBJ1-1,TRBV19,.,TRBD1,CASKDREMNTEAFF,TGTGCCAGTAAGGACAGGGAGATGAACACTGAAGCTTTCTTT
TRBJ2-7,TRBV6-5,.,TRBD1,CASRAGQGYEQYF,TGTGCCAGCAGGGCGGGACAGGGCTACGAGCAGTACTTC
TRBJ2-5,TRBV27,.,TRBD2,CASRLAGGRAQYF,TGTGCCAGCAGGCTAGCGGGGGGGCGGGCCCAGTACTTC
TRBJ1-4,TRBV7-6,.,.,CASSLGAVLNEKLFF,TGTGCCAGCAGCTTAGGGGCTGTACTTAATGAAAAACTGTTTTTT
TRBJ1-4,TRBV6-4,.,.,CASSDSKQGYEKLFF,TGTGCCAGCAGTGACTCGAAACAGGGTTATGAAAAACTGTTTTTT
TRBJ2-1,TRBV18,.,TRBD2,CASSPKLLAGGRFEQFF,TGTGCCAGCTCACCGAAACTTCTAGCGGGGGGGCGGTTCGAGCAGTTCTTC
TRBJ1-6,TRBV18,.,.,CASSPSTGKGDSPLHF,TGTGCCAGCTCACCCTCCACAGGAAAGGGGGATTCACCCCTCCACTTT
TRBJ1-3,TRBV6-5,.,.,CASGTGPGNTIYF,TGTGCCAGCGGAACAGGGCCTGGAAACACCATATATTTT
TRBJ2-1,TRBV3-1/TRBV3-2,.,.,CASSSGSNSYNEQFF,TGTGCCAGCAGTAGCGGATCCAACTCCTACAATGAGCAGTTCTTC
TRBJ2-7,TRBV7-3,.,.,CASSPGALSYEQYF,TGTGCCAGCAGCCCAGGTGCCCTCTCCTACGAGCAGTACTTC
TRBJ2-2,TRBV3-1/TRBV3-2,.,.,CASRRTAGTGELFF,TGTGCCAGCAGACGAACAGCGGGCACCGGGGAGCTGTTTTTT
TRBJ1-1,TRBV5-4,.,TRBD1,CASSRDRAGEAFF,TGTGCCAGCAGCCGGGACAGGGCGGGTGAAGCTTTCTTT
TRBJ1-1,TRBV5-4,.,TRBD1,CASSFRQGINTEAFF,TGTGCCAGCAGCTTCCGACAGGGCATCAACACTGAAGCTTTCTTT
TRBJ2-7,TRBV20-1,.,TRBD2,CSAGRKNEQYF,TGCAGTGCCGGGAGGAAGAACGAGCAGTACTTC
TRBJ2-1,TRBV4-1,.,.,CASSPREGSYNEQFF,TGCGCCAGCAGCCCCCGAGAGGGATCGTACAATGAGCAGTTCTTC
TRBJ1-1,TRBV7-9,few,.,CASSPYFNTEAFF,TGTGCCAGCAGTCCGTATTTTAACACTGAAGCTTTCTTT
TRBJ1-1,TRBV4-3,.,.,CASSARGGMNTEAFF,TGCGCCAGCAGCGCCAGGGGAGGGATGAACACTGAAGCTTTCTTT
TRBJ1-1,TRBV7-3,.,TRBD1,CASSPGTGRTEAFF,TGTGCCAGCAGCCCAGGGACAGGGAGGACTGAAGCTTTCTTT
TRBJ1-2,TRBV6-5,.,.,CASRAGPTYGYTF,TGTGCCAGCAGGGCGGGGCCGACCTATGGCTACACCTTC
TRBJ1-4,TRBV19,few,TRBD1,CASSPQGVGEKLFF,TGTGCCAGTAGTCCACAGGGGGTCGGTGAAAAACTGTTTTTT
TRBJ1-2,TRBV6-9,.,TRBD1,CASSGWDSWGFTYGYTF,TGTGCCAGCAGTGGCTGGGACAGTTGGGGGTTTACGTATGGCTACACCTTC
TRBJ2-5,TRBV18,.,TRBD2,CASSPLSGGAETQYF,TGTGCCAGCTCACCCCTCAGCGGGGGGGCAGAGACCCAGTACTTC
TRBJ1-5,TRBV27,.,TRBD1,CASSPRTGISNQPQHF,TGTGCCAGCAGTCCCCGGACAGGGATAAGCAATCAGCCCCAGCATTTT
TRBJ1-2,TRBV6-1,.,.,CASSSGASGGYTF,TGTGCCAGCAGTTCAGGGGCCTCCGGGGGCTACACCTTC